Shown below are 4 T cell receptor beta chains from a single sample sequenced in a study of blood T cell repertoires in COVID-19. Sequenced by immunoSEQ multiplex PCR; TCRdb stores in-frame clones only, minus some. The sample shows roughly 180,000 clones, about 84% of them seen only once. The sample consisted of PBMCs or T cells enriched from blood (not recorded which). Receptors originate from a woman aged 30 to 39 who had recovered from COVID-19.

This clone was recorded only once. This chain links TRBV2 with TRBJ1-1; D uncertain. The V gene's germline CDR1 is SNHLY and CDR2 FYNNEI. This CDR3 contains 12 residues. Trimming removed 2 bases from V and 6 bases from J, with 7 bases in between. The CDR3 sequence: CASSERRPEAFF. CDR3 DNA: TGTGCCAGCAGTGAACGGCGGCCTGAAGCTTTCTTT.

The chain carries TRBV7-2 and TRBJ2-2; tentative D call: TRBD1 (8 bases). The V gene's germline CDR1 is SGHTA and CDR2 FQGNSA. This CDR3 is built from 16 residues. V was pared by 5 bases and J by 3 bases, with 16 bases between. The CDR3 sequence: CASSRRTGRDTGELFF. In nucleotides, the CDR3 is TGTGCCAGCAGCCGGAGGACAGGGAGGGACACCGGGGAGCTGTTTTTT.

The sample holds a few counts of this clone. V usage is TRBV27 and J usage is TRBJ2-7; 7 positions match TRBD2. The V gene end was trimmed by 3 bases and the J gene end by 5 bases; junction bases not matched to a gene: 10. The CDR3 runs to 15 residues. The germline V gene has CDR1 MNHEY and CDR2 SMNVEV (reference sequence). Here the CDR3 DNA reads TGTGCCAGCAGTTTCTCCGGACTAGTCATCCACGAGCAGTACTTC. This codes for CASSFSGLVIHEQYF.

The gene calls are TRBV6-4 and TRBJ1-6; D not resolved. Trimming cost V 7 bases and J 7 bases, with 14 bases left between them. The CDR3 covers 14 residues. Looked up from germline, CDR1 is MRHNA and CDR2 is SNTAGT. This CDR3 is CASTPSPGNSPLHF. DNA for the CDR3: TGTGCCAGCACCCCCTCGCCGGGGAATTCACCCCTCCACTTT.